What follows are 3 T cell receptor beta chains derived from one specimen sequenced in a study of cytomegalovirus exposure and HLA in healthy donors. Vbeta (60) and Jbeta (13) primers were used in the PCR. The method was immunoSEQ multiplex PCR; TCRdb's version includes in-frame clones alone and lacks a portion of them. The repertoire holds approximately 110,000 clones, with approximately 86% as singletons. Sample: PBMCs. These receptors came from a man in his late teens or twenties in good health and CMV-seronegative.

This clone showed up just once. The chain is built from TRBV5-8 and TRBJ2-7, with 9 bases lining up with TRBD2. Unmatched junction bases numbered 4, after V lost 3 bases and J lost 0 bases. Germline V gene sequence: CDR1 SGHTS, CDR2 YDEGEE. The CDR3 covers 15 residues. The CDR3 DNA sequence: TGTGCCAGCAGCTCCAGACTAGCGGACTCCTACGAGCAGTACTTC. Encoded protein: CASSSRLADSYEQYF.

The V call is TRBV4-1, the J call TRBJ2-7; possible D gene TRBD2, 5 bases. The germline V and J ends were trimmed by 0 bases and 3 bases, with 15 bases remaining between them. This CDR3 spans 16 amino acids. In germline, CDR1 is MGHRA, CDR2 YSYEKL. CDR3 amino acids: CASSQDPGSQIYEQYF. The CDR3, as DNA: TGCGCCAGCAGCCAAGATCCGGGGTCCCAAATCTACGAGCAGTACTTC.

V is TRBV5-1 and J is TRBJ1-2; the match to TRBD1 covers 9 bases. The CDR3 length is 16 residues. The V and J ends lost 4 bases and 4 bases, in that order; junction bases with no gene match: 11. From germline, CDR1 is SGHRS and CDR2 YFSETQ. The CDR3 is CASSVIPGQGAYGYTF. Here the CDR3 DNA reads TGCGCCAGCAGCGTTATCCCGGGACAGGGTGCCTATGGCTACACCTTC.